This T cell receptor (beta chain) was identified in a study of identical twins (dated by TCRdb to the mid-2010s). Regarding the research as a whole: The study deep-sequenced TCR alpha and beta repertoires from monozygotic twins, unrelated adults of various ages and cord blood to test whether fetal clonotypes persist. To rule out contamination, the twin experiments were replicated at different times with different library preparation protocols. What the authors observed across the whole study: Compared with coincidental sharing between unrelated individuals, an excess of low generation-probability sequences was observed among out-of-frame TCR alpha sequences shared between twins. A weaker excess of twin sharing was found in beta out-of-frame sequences because the signal-to-noise ratio was lowered by fewer shared sequences. Abundant cord blood beta clonotypes had fewer insertions, young adult naive repertoires showed a similar but weaker trend, and memory repertoires showed no such trend. In monozygotic twins, out-of-frame TCR alpha sharing was systematically underestimated by recombination models, although the models agreed with sharing between unrelated individuals. Invariant T cells such as MAIT and iNKT could partly confound zero-insertion analyses, although diverse VJ usage argued against such confounding for most clonotypes. Because the same donors could not be followed over many years, the conclusions depended on cross-sectional statistical analysis.

Including the terminal cysteine and phenylalanine, the CDR3 comprises 18 residues. The kept DNA is CDR3 alone, 54 bases in frame from the first base. Based on the germline V gene, the CDR1 and CDR2 sequences are KGHSH and LQKENI. After removal of 3 bases from V and 6 bases from J, the junction retains 17 bases not matched to a gene. For this clonotype: Its antigen is not yet known. Per-nucleotide qualities are absent, and no much larger clonotype sits a single base away.

The library was produced with 5' RACE. The sequencer was an Illumina HiSeq 2000. Template switching added a universal primer binding site, and the final cDNA carried a unique molecular identifier that allowed TCR cDNA molecules to be counted accurately. Specific primers in the conserved constant-segment region were used to synthesize first-strand cDNA for the TCR alpha and beta chains. To control for contamination, every cDNA library was double barcoded, receiving both a SMART-Mk sample barcode and Illumina barcodes. TruSeq adapter sequences, together with Illumina sample barcodes, were added in two successive PCR steps. The Illumina HiSeq platform was used with custom primers to sequence TCR alpha and beta cDNA libraries. The study's own analysis went as follows. MiGEC was used to process raw reads and extract unique molecular identifiers, and MiXCR was used to find CDR3 positions. Recombination models were inferred per individual with the repgenHMM and IGoR tools using an EM algorithm. The analysis of shared clonotypes was done with the tcR package in R, with sharing normalized by the product of cloneset sizes. To study raw recombination without the effects of thymic and clonal selection, out-of-frame nonproductive sequences were analyzed. Starting from the raw public reads, TCRdb applied fastp trimming at Q25, assembled clones with MiXCR and retained in-frame beta chains. Each record represents a unique CDR3 protein, reported with the most common genes and DNA among its rows. TCRdb's processing, not the authors' own work, is the source of the V and J calls. Here the sample has 540,000 or so distinct CDR3 sequences; around 24% occur a single time. The ten largest clones add up to approximately 0.48% of the sample.

Every donor in the study was a healthy Caucasian. The twin cohort comprised three pairs of female monozygotic twins, all aged roughly 18 to 30 years. Positive isolation kits from Invitrogen were used to isolate CD4+ and CD8+ T cell populations. These data were also reused for a study on yellow fever vaccine responses in identical twins. The second study, in turn, reports: According to the authors, in identical twins the way T cells responded to vaccination appeared partly convergent and partly personalized. In the study, vaccine-responding T cell clones were precisely tracked in identical twins.

The sequence derives from a woman aged 18-30 years in good health. The rearranged segments are TRBV18 and TRBJ2-3, and 8 junctional nucleotides match TRBD2. Source material: CD4+ T cells sorted from blood. The CDR3 protein sequence reads: CASSPYLNPTGGLDTQYF. The DNA reads TGTGCCAGCTCACCGTACCTGAATCCTACGGGGGGGCTGGATACGCAGTATTTT. The entire variable domain, with the stretches around the CDR3 drawn from the reference TRBV18 and TRBJ2-3 proteins, is NAGVMQNPRHLVRRRGQEARLRCSPMKGHSHVYWYRQLPEEGLKFMVYLQKENIIDESGMPKERFSAEFPKEGPSILRIQQVVRGDSAAYFCASSPYLNPTGGLDTQYFGPGTRLTVL.